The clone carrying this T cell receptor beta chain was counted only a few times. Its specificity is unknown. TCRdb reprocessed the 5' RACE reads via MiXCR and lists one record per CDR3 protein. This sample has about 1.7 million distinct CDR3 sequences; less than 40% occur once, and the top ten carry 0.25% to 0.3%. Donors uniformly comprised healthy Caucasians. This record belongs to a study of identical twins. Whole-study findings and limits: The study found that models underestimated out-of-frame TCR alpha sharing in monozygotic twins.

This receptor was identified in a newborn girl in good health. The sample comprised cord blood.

CDR3 loop: CASSHSAPNYGYTF. CDR3 in DNA: TGTGCCAGCAGCCACAGCGCCCCCAACTATGGCTACACCTTC. The chain combines TRBV7-9 with TRBJ1-2; no definite D call. Per germline, CDR1 SEHNR and CDR2 FQNEAQ (reference sequence). Trimming pared 5 bases from V and 2 bases from J, leaving 12 bases between. This CDR3 comprises 14 residues.